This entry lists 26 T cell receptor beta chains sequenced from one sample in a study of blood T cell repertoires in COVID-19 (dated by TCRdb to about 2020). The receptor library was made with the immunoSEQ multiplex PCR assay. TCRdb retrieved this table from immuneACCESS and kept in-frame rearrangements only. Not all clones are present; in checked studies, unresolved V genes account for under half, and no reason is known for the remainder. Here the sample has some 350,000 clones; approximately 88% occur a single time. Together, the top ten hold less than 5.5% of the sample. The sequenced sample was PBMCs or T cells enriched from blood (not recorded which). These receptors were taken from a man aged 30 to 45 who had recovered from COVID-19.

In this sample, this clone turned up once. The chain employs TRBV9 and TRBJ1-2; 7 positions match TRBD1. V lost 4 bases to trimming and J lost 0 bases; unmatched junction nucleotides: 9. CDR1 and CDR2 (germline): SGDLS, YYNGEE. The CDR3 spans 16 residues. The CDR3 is CASSTRTGAANYGYTF. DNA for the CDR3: TGTGCCAGCAGCACCCGAACAGGGGCAGCTAACTATGGCTACACCTTC.

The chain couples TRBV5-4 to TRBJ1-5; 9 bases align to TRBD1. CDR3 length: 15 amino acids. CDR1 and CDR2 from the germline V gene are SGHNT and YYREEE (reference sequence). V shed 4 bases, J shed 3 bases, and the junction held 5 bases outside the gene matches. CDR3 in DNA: TGTGCCAGCAGCGCGGGGACAGGGTCCAATCAGCCCCAGCATTTT. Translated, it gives CASSAGTGSNQPQHF.

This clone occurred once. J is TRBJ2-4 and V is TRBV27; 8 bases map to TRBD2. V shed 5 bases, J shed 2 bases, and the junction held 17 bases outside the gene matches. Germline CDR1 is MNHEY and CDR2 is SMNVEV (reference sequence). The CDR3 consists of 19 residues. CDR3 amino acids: CASSPLGSGGPRPKNIQYF. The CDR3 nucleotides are TGTGCCAGCAGTCCCCTGGGGAGCGGGGGCCCTCGACCCAAAAACATTCAGTACTTC.

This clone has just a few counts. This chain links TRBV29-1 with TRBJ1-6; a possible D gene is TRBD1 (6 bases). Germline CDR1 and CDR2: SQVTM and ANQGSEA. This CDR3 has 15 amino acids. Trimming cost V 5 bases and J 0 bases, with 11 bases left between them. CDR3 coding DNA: TGCAGCGTTACTACAGGGAGCTCCTATAATTCACCCCTCCACTTT. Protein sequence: CSVTTGSSYNSPLHF.

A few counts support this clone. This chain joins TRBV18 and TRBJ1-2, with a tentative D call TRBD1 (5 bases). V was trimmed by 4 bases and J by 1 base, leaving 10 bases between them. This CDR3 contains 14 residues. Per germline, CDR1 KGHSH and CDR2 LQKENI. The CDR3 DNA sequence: TGTGCCAGCTCACGAGGGACTGATAACTATGGCTACACCTTC. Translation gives CASSRGTDNYGYTF.

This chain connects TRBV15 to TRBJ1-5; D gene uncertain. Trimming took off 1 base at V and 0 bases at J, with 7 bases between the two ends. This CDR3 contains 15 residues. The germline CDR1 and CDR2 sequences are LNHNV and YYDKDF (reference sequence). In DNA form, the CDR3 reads TGTGCCACCAGCAGAGCCGCCAGTAGCAATCAGCCCCAGCATTTT. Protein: CATSRAASSNQPQHF.

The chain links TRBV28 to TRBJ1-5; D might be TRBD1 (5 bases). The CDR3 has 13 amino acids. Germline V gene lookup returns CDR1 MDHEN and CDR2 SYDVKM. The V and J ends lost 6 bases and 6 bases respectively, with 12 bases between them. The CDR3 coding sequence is TGTGCCAGCAGCCGAGACAGTTTTCAGCCCCAGCATTTT. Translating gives CASSRDSFQPQHF. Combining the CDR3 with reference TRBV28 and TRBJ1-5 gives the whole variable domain DVKVTQSSRYLVKRTGEKVFLECVQDMDHENMFWYRQDPGLGLRLIYFSYDVKMKEKGDIPEGYSVSREKKERFSLILESASTNQTSMYLCASSRDSFQPQHFGDGTRLSIL.

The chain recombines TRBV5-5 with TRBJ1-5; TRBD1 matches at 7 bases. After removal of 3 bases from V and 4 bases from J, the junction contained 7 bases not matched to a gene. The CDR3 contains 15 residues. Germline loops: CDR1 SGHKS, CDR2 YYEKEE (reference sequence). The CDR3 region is CASSSDRVGNQPQHF. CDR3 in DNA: TGTGCCAGCAGCTCTGACAGGGTAGGGAATCAGCCCCAGCATTTT. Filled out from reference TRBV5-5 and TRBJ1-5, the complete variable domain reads DAGVTQSPTHLIKTRGQQVTLRCSPISGHKSVSWYQQVLGQGPQFIFQYYEKEERGRGNFPDRFSARQFPNYSSELNVNALLLGDSALYLCASSSDRVGNQPQHFGDGTRLSIL.

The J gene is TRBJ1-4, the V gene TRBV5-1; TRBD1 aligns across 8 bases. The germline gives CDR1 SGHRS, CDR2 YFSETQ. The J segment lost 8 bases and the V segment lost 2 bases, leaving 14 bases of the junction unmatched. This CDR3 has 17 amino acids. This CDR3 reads CASSFGGQGLSSEKLFF. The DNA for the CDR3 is TGCGCCAGCAGCTTTGGCGGACAGGGCCTATCTTCCGAAAAACTGTTTTTT.

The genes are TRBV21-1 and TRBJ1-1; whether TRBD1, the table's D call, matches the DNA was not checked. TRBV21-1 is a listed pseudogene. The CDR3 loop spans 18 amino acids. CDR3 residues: CASSNEPGQGFHFTEAFF. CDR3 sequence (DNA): TGTGCCAGCAGCAATGAGCCGGGACAGGGCTTCCATTTCACTGAAGCTTTCTTT.

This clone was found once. The CDR3 protein is CATSAGTVQETQYF. CDR3 bases: TGTGCCACCAGTGCCGGGACAGTACAAGAGACCCAGTACTTC. This rearrangement joins TRBV24-1 to TRBJ2-5; 7 bases are a match to TRBD1. This CDR3 has 14 amino acids. V shed 5 bases and J 2 bases; nucleotides not matched to a gene: 4. CDR1 is KGHDR, CDR2 SFDVKD, per germline.

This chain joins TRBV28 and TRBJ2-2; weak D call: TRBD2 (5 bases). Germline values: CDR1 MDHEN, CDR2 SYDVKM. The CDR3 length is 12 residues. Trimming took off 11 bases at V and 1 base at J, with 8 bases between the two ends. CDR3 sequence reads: CAGRKNTGELFF. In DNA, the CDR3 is TGTGCCGGGAGAAAGAACACCGGGGAGCTGTTTTTT.

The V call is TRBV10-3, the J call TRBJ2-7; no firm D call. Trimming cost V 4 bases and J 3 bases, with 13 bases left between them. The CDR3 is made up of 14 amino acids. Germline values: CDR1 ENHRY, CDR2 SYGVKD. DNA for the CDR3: TGTGCCATCAGTGTCGTGCCAGAACGCTACGAGCAGTACTTC. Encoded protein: CAISVVPERYEQYF.

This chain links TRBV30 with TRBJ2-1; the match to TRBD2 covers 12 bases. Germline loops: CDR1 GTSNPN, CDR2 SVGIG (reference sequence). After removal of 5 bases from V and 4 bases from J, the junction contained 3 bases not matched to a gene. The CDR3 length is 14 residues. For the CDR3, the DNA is TGTGCCTGGCAACTAGCGGGGGGTTACAATGAGCAGTTCTTC. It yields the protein CAWQLAGGYNEQFF. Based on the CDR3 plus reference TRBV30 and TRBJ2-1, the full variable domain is SQTIHQWPATLVQPVGSPLSLECTVEGTSNPNLYWYRQAAGRGLQLLFYSVGIGQISSEVPQNLSASRPQDRQFILSSKKLLLSDSGFYLCAWQLAGGYNEQFFGPGTRLTVL.

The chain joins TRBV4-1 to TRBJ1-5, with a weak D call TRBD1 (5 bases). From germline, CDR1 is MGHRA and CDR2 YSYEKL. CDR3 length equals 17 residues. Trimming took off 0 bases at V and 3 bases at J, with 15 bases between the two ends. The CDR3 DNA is TGCGCCAGCAGCCAAGAGGGGTCGGGGGTCGTCAATCAGCCCCAGCATTTT. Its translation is CASSQEGSGVVNQPQHF.

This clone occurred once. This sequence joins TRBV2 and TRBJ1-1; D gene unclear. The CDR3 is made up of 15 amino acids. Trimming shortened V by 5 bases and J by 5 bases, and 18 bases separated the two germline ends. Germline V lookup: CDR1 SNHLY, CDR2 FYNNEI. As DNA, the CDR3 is TGTGCCAGCAGTCTATTTCCCTGGAGAGGGACTGAAGCTTTCTTT. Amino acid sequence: CASSLFPWRGTEAFF.

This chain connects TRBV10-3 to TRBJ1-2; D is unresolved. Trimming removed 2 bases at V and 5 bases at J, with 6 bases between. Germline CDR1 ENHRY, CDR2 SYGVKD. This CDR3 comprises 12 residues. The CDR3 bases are TGTGCCATCAGTGAGCCAGGTTATGGCTACACCTTC. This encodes CAISEPGYGYTF.

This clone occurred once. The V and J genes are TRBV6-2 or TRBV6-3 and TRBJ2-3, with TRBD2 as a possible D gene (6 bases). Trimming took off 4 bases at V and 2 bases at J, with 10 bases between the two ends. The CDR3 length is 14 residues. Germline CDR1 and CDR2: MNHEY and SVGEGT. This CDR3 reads CASSFGGFTDTQYF. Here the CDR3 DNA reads TGTGCCAGCAGTTTCGGAGGGTTCACAGATACGCAGTATTTT.

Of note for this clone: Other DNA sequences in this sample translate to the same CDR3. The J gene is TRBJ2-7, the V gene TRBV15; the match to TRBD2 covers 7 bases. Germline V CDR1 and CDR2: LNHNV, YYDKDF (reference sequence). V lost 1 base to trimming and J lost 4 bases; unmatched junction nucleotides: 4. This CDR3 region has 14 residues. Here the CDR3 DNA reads TGTGCCACCAGCAGAGCGGGGGGACCTTACGAGCAGTACTTC. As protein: CATSRAGGPYEQYF. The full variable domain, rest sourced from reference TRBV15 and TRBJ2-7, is DAMVIQNPRYQVTQFGKPVTLSCSQTLNHNVMYWYQQKSSQAPKLLFHYYDKDFNNEADTPDNFQSRRPNTSFCFLDIRSPGLGDTAMYLCATSRAGGPYEQYFGPGTRLTVT.

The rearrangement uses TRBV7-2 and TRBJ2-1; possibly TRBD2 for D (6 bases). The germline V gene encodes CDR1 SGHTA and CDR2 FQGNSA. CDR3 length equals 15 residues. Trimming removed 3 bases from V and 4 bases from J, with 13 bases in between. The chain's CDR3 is CASSLRGGNYNEQFF. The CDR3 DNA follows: TGTGCCAGCAGCTTGAGGGGCGGGAATTACAATGAGCAGTTCTTC. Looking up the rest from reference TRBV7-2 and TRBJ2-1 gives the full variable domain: GAGVSQSPSNKVTEKGKDVELRCDPISGHTALYWYRQSLGQGLEFLIYFQGNSAPDKSGLPSDRFSAERTGGSVSTLTIQRTQQEDSAVYLCASSLRGGNYNEQFFGPGTRLTVL.

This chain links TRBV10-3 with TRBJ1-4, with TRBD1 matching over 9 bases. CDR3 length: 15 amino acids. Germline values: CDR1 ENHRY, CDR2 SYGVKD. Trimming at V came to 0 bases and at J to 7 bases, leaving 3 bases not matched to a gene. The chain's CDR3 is CAISESKTGGEKLFF. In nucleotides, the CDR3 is TGTGCCATCAGTGAGTCGAAGACAGGGGGTGAAAAACTGTTTTTT.

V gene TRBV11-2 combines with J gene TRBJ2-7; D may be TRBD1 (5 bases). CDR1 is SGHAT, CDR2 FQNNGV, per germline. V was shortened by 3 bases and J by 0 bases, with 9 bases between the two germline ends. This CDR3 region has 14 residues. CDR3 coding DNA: TGTGCCAGCAGCTTTCAGGGCGTCTCCTACGAGCAGTACTTC. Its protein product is CASSFQGVSYEQYF.

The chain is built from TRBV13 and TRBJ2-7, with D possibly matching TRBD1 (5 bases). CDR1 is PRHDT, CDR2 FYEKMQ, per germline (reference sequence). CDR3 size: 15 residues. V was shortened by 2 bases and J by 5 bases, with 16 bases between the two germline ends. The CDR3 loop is CASSLLVVGADEQYF. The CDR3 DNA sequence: TGTGCCAGCAGCTTACTAGTTGTAGGGGCTGACGAGCAGTACTTC.

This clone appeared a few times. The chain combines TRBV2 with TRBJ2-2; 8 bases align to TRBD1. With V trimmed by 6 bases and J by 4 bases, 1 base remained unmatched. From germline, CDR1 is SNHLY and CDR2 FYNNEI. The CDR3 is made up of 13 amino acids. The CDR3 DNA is TGTGCCAGCAGACAGGGGGTCACCGGGGAGCTGTTTTTT. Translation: CASRQGVTGELFF.

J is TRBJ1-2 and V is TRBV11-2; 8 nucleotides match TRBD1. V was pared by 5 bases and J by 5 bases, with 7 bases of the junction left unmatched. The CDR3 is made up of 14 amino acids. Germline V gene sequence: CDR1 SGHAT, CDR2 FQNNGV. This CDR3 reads CASSLPGQVYGYTF. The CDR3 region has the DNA TGTGCCAGCAGCCTTCCGGGACAGGTTTATGGCTACACCTTC. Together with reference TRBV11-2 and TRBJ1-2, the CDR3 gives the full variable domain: EAGVAQSPRYKIIEKRQSVAFWCNPISGHATLYWYQQILGQGPKLLIQFQNNGVVDDSQLPKDRFSAERLKGVDSTLKIQPAKLEDSAVYLCASSLPGQVYGYTFGSGTRLTVV.

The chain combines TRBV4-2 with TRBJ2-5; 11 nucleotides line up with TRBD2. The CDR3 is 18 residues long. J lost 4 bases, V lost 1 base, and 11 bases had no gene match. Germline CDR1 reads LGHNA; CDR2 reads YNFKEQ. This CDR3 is CASSQVDSGGGTGETQYF. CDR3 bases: TGTGCCAGCAGCCAAGTTGATAGCGGGGGGGGTACGGGAGAGACCCAGTACTTC.